This entry lists 24 T cell receptor beta chains sequenced from one sample in a study of shared clonotypes between healthy human individuals. Method: immunoSEQ multiplex PCR; TCRdb's copy keeps in-frame clones and lacks some. The sample includes a few million clones, approximately 93% of them seen just once. Sequencing used naive CD4+ T cells from PBMCs. Subset of the sample: CD45RA+ positively selected. All receptors derive from a man younger than 30 in good health. Some clones in this sample may be carry-over from other donors' samples.

This sequence joins TRBV20-1 and TRBJ2-1; D is ambiguous. Trimming left V 3 bases short and J 9 bases short, with 9 bases between. CDR1 and CDR2 (germline): DFQATT, SNEGSKA (reference sequence). CDR3 length: 11 residues. In nucleotides, the CDR3 is TGCAGTGCTAGTCCCTGGAGTGAGCAGTTCTTC. This sequence encodes CSASPWSEQFF.

The V and J genes are TRBV6-5 and TRBJ1-1; 7 bases match TRBD1. With V trimmed by 2 bases and J by 8 bases, 11 bases remained unmatched. CDR1 and CDR2 from the germline V gene are MNHEY and SVGAGI. The CDR3 length is 15 residues. The CDR3 DNA follows: TGTGCCAGCAGTTACGACAGGGAGGGAGAGGACGAAGCTTTCTTT. Its translation is CASSYDREGEDEAFF.

The V gene is TRBV11-2, the J gene TRBJ1-4; D is unclear. Germline lookup yields CDR1 SGHAT and CDR2 FQNNGV. Trimming shortened V by 1 base and J by 7 bases, and 10 bases separated the two germline ends. This CDR3 has 14 residues. This CDR3 is CASSLVGSGEKLFF. The DNA of the CDR3 is TGTGCCAGCAGCTTAGTAGGCTCTGGTGAAAAACTGTTTTTT.

This clone was observed a single time. This sample also contains other DNA sequences that code for the same CDR3. V gene TRBV18 combines with J gene TRBJ1-1; D is uncertain. Per the germline V gene, CDR1 is KGHSH and CDR2 is LQKENI. V lost 6 bases to trimming and J lost 1 base, with 9 bases between them. CDR3 length equals 13 residues. CDR3 bases: TGTGCCAGCTCGCCCACGAGGAACACTGAAGCTTTCTTT. Translated: CASSPTRNTEAFF.

This clone was recorded a few times. The chain couples TRBV30 to TRBJ2-2, with D tentatively TRBD1 or TRBD2 (5 bases each). This CDR3 is built from 16 residues. V was pared by 4 bases and J by 6 bases, with 21 bases between. The germline CDR1 and CDR2 sequences are GTSNPN and SVGIG (reference sequence). The CDR3 DNA reads as TGTGCCTGGATCCCTAAGTTGAGGGGAGCGTCCGGGGAGCTGTTTTTT. It yields the protein CAWIPKLRGASGELFF.

The chain recombines TRBV19 with TRBJ1-1; TRBD1 agrees at 7 bases. Looked up from germline, CDR1 is LNHDA and CDR2 is SQIVND (reference sequence). CDR3 length equals 15 residues. Trimming took 1 base from V and 3 from J; bases not matched to a gene: 5. CDR3 residues: CASSIGGGGYTEAFF. CDR3 nucleotide sequence: TGTGCCAGTAGTATAGGGGGAGGGGGCTACACTGAAGCTTTCTTT.

The V and J genes are TRBV30 and TRBJ1-1; D is unresolved. Deletions cut 1 base from V and 0 bases from J, with 12 bases between. CDR1 and CDR2 (germline): GTSNPN, SVGIG (reference sequence). This CDR3 is 15 amino acids long. The CDR3 protein is CAWSGVSLMNTEAFF. As DNA, the CDR3 is TGTGCCTGGAGTGGGGTCAGCCTAATGAACACTGAAGCTTTCTTT.

The chain uses TRBV7-9 and TRBJ1-1; D gene unclear. Germline V gene data show CDR1 as SEHNR and CDR2 as FQNEAQ (reference sequence). CDR3 length: 14 residues. V lost 5 bases, J lost 3 bases, and 13 bases lay in between. The CDR3 bases are TGTGCCAGCAGCATCGGACTACAAGACACTGAAGCTTTCTTT. It yields the protein CASSIGLQDTEAFF.

About this clone: Other DNA sequences in the sample encode the same CDR3. The J gene is TRBJ1-1, the V gene TRBV7-6; D ambiguous. The length of the CDR3 is 13 residues. Trimming cost V 2 bases and J 1 base, with 5 bases left between them. The germline V gene has CDR1 SGHVS and CDR2 FNYEAQ. CDR3 loop: CASSLRGNTEAFF. The CDR3 DNA is TGTGCCAGCAGCTTAAGAGGGAACACTGAAGCTTTCTTT.

This chain joins TRBV7-8 and TRBJ1-1, with 9 nucleotides matching TRBD1. The length of the CDR3 is 14 residues. Trimming took 5 bases from V and 4 from J; bases not matched to a gene: 5. Germline CDR1 and CDR2: SGHVS and FQNEAQ. CDR3 amino acids: CASSRDRGGTEAFF. CDR3 DNA: TGTGCCAGCAGCCGTGACAGGGGGGGCACTGAAGCTTTCTTT.

This chain links TRBV2 with TRBJ2-4; no reliable D call. The CDR3 extends over 15 amino acids. Germline loops: CDR1 SNHLY, CDR2 FYNNEI. Deletions cut 2 bases from V and 0 bases from J, with 8 bases between. In DNA, the CDR3 is TGTGCCAGCAGTGAAAATAGGTCAGCCAAAAACATTCAGTACTTC. It translates to CASSENRSAKNIQYF.

The chain joins TRBV5-1 to TRBJ1-2; D remains ambiguous. The germline gives CDR1 SGHRS, CDR2 YFSETQ. Deletions cut 1 base from V and 5 bases from J, with 12 bases between. This CDR3 comprises 14 residues. CDR3 loop: CASSLLAVKYGYTF. Written as DNA, the CDR3 is TGCGCCAGCAGCTTGTTGGCAGTGAAGTATGGCTACACCTTC.

CDR3 in DNA: TGTGCCAGCAGCCCCCTCCTTCGCGCGACAGGGGCGTACCAAGAGACCCAGTACTTC. It translates to CASSPLLRATGAYQETQYF. The gene calls are TRBV4-2 and TRBJ2-5, with 8 positions matching TRBD1. Germline trimming cut 4 bases from V and 0 bases from J; bases unmatched to any gene: 16. The CDR3 length is 19 residues. Looked up from germline, CDR1 is LGHNA and CDR2 is YNFKEQ.

The V gene is TRBV27, the J gene TRBJ1-2, with 8 bases aligning to TRBD1. This CDR3 is 15 amino acids long. Germline CDR1 is MNHEY and CDR2 is SMNVEV (reference sequence). After removal of 4 bases from V and 2 bases from J, the junction contained 6 bases not matched to a gene. The CDR3 region has the DNA TGTGCCAGCAGTTACACCGGGACAGGAAACTATGGCTACACCTTC. Its translation: CASSYTGTGNYGYTF.

This clone was counted once. The chain couples TRBV29-1 to TRBJ2-5, with 8 bases matching TRBD2. V lost 0 bases, J lost 5 bases, and 5 bases stayed unmatched. The germline V gene encodes CDR1 SQVTM and CDR2 ANQGSEA. The CDR3 loop spans 14 amino acids. Here the CDR3 DNA reads TGCAGCGTTGAAGATCCCGCTAGCGGGGAGACCCAGTACTTC. Protein: CSVEDPASGETQYF.

The V call is TRBV28, the J call TRBJ2-7; possible D gene TRBD2, 5 bases. Trimming cost V 7 bases and J 0 bases, with 16 bases left between them. The CDR3 totals 15 residues. Germline V gene data show CDR1 as MDHEN and CDR2 as SYDVKM. The CDR3 loop reads CASTTFRDPSYEQYF. The CDR3 nucleotides are TGTGCCAGCACCACCTTCCGGGATCCCTCCTACGAGCAGTACTTC.

The genes are TRBV28 and TRBJ1-1; 9 nucleotides line up with TRBD1. V was pared by 5 bases and J by 6 bases, with 7 bases of the junction left unmatched. Germline CDR1 is MDHEN and CDR2 is SYDVKM. The CDR3 is 14 amino acids. CDR3 in DNA: TGTGCCAGCAGTCAACAGGGGGCATTAGCTGAAGCTTTCTTT. Amino acids: CASSQQGALAEAFF.

The table lists this clone with a count of one. Other DNA sequences of this sample code for an identical CDR3. This rearrangement joins TRBV5-4 to TRBJ2-7, with 13 bases that match TRBD2. The trim removed 4 bases at V and 4 bases at J, leaving 5 bases unmatched. This CDR3 has 15 residues. Germline V gives CDR1 SGHNT, CDR2 YYREEE (reference sequence). The CDR3 spells CASSLGLAGVYEQYF. For the CDR3, the DNA is TGTGCCAGCAGCCTAGGACTAGCGGGAGTTTACGAGCAGTACTTC.

In nucleotides, the CDR3 is TGTGCCAGTAGTATAGGGGCCAGGGGATACGAGCAGTACTTC. It codes for CASSIGARGYEQYF. The V call is TRBV19, the J call TRBJ2-7; possibly TRBD1 for D (6 bases). The V gene's germline CDR1 is LNHDA and CDR2 SQIVND (reference sequence). V lost 1 base and J 4 bases, leaving 11 bases between the germline ends. The CDR3 has 14 residues.

The chain carries TRBV14 and TRBJ2-5; 14 nucleotides align to TRBD2. In germline, CDR1 is SGHDN, CDR2 FVKESK. There are 17 residues in the CDR3. Unmatched junction bases numbered 5, after V lost 1 base and J lost 4 bases. CDR3 region: CASSQGLAGGPRETQYF. In DNA form, the CDR3 reads TGTGCCAGCAGCCAAGGACTAGCGGGAGGGCCCCGAGAGACCCAGTACTTC.

The chain joins TRBV9 to TRBJ1-1; D possibly corresponds to TRBD1 (5 bases). The CDR3 sequence is 11 residues long. Trimming removed 8 bases at V and 1 base at J, with 6 bases between. The germline V gene has CDR1 SGDLS and CDR2 YYNGEE. This CDR3 is CARGENTEAFF. The CDR3 nucleotides are TGTGCCAGGGGGGAGAACACTGAAGCTTTCTTT.

J is TRBJ2-1 and V is TRBV11-1, with D perhaps matching TRBD1 or TRBD2 (6 bases each). Germline V gives CDR1 SGHAT, CDR2 FQDESV (reference sequence). The CDR3 is 16 residues long. Trimming removed 3 bases from V and 2 bases from J, with 14 bases in between. The CDR3 reads CASSLSGGTTYNEQFF. The CDR3 coding sequence is TGTGCCAGCAGCTTGTCGGGCGGGACAACCTACAATGAGCAGTTCTTC.

As to this clone: Other nucleotide sequences from this sample produce the same CDR3. V usage is TRBV7-3 and J usage is TRBJ2-2, with no clear D. V lost 2 bases and J 0 bases, leaving 7 bases between the germline ends. This CDR3 comprises 15 residues. The germline CDR1 and CDR2 sequences are SGHTA and FQGTGA. The CDR3 protein is CASSLGSANTGELFF. In DNA, the CDR3 is TGTGCCAGCAGCTTAGGGTCAGCGAACACCGGGGAGCTGTTTTTT.

This sequence joins TRBV10-2 and TRBJ2-7; weak D call: TRBD2 (5 bases). Germline V gene data show CDR1 as WSHSY and CDR2 as SAAADI. This CDR3 region has 11 residues. The V and J ends lost 4 bases and 8 bases respectively, with 9 bases between them. CDR3: CASSGTGKQYF. CDR3 nucleotides: TGCGCCAGCAGTGGGACTGGGAAGCAGTACTTC.